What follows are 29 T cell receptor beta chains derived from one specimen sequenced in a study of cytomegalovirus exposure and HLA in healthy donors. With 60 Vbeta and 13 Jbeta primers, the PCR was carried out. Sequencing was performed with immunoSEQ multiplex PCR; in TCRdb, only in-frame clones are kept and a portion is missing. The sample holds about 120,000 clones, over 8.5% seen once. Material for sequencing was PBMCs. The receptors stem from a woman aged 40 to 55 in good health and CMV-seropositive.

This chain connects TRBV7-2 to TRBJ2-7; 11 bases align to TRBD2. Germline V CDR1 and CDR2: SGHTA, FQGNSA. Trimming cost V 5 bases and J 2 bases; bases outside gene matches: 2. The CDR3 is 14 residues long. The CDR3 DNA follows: TGTGCCAGCAGCCGTAGCGGGGGGGCCTACGAGCAGTACTTC. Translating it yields CASSRSGGAYEQYF. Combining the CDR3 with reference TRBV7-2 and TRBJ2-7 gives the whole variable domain GAGVSQSPSNKVTEKGKDVELRCDPISGHTALYWYRQSLGQGLEFLIYFQGNSAPDKSGLPSDRFSAERTGGSVSTLTIQRTQQEDSAVYLCASSRSGGAYEQYFGPGTRLTVT.

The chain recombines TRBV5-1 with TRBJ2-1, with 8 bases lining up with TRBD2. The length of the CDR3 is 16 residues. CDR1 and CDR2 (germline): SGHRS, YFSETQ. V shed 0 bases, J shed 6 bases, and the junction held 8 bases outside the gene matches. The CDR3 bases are TGCGCCAGCAGCTTGGTCGGGACTAGTAGCCCCAATGAGCAGTTCTTC. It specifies CASSLVGTSSPNEQFF.

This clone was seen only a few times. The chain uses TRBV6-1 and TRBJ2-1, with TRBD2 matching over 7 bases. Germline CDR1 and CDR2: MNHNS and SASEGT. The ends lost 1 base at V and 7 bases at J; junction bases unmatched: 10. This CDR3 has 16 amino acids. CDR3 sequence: CASSEGIAGLSNEQFF. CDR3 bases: TGTGCCAGCAGTGAAGGTATAGCGGGCCTTAGTAATGAGCAGTTCTTC.

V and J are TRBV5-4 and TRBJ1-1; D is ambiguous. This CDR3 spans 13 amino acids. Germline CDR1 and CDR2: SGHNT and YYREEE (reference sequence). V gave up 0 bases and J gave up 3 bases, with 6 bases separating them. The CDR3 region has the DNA TGTGCCAGCAGCTTGGATAGCTACACTGAAGCTTTCTTT. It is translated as CASSLDSYTEAFF.

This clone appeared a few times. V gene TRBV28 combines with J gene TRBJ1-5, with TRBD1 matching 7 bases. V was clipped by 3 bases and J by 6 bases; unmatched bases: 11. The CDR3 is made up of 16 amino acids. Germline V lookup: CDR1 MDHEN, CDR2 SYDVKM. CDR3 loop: CASSFGPTGPAQPQHF. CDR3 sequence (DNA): TGTGCCAGCAGTTTTGGTCCGACAGGGCCGGCTCAGCCCCAGCATTTT.

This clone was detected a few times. CDR3 protein: CASSLDPHAGTDEKLFF. The DNA for the CDR3 is TGTGCCAGCAGCTTAGATCCCCATGCCGGGACAGACGAAAAACTGTTTTTT. The genes are TRBV11-1 and TRBJ1-4, with 7 bases aligning to TRBD1. J was trimmed by 8 bases and V by 1 base; bases with no gene match: 13. The germline V gene has CDR1 SGHAT and CDR2 FQDESV (reference sequence). The CDR3 runs 17 residues.

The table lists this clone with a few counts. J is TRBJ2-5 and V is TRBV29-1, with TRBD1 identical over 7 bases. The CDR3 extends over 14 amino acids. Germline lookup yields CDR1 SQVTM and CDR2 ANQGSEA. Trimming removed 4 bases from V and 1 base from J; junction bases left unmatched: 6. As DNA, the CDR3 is TGCAGCGTTGTTGGGACAGCTTCCCAAGAGACCCAGTACTTC. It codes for CSVVGTASQETQYF.

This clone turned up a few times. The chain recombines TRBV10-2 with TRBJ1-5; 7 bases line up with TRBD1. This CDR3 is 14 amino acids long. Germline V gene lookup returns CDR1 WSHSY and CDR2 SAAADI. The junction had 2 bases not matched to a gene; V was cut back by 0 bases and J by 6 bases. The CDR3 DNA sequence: TGCGCCAGCAGTGAGTCAGGGGGCGGTCAGCCCCAGCATTTT. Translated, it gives CASSESGGGQPQHF.

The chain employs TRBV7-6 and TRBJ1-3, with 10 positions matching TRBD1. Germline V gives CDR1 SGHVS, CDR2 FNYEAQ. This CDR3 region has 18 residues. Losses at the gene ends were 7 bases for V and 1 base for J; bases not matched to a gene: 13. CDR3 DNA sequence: TGTGCCAGCACCGCCTTCTGGGACAGGGGTGCTTCTGGAAACACCATATATTTT. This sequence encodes CASTAFWDRGASGNTIYF.

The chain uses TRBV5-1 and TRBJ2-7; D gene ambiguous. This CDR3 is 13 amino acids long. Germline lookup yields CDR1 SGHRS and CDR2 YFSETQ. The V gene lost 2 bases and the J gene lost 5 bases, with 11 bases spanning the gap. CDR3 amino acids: CASSFTRLDEQYF. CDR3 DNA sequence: TGCGCCAGCAGCTTCACCCGACTGGACGAGCAGTACTTC.

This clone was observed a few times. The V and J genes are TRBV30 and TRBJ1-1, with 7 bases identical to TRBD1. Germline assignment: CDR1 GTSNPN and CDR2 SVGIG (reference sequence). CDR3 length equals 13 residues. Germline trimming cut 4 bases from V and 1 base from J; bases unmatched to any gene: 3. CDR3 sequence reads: CAWNGQENTEAFF. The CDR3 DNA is TGTGCCTGGAACGGACAGGAGAACACTGAAGCTTTCTTT.

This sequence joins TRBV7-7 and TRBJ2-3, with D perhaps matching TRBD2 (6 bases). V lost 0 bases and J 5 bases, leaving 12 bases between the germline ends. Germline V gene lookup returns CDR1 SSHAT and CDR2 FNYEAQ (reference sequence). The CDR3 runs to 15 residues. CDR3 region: CASSLAAGLGDTQYF. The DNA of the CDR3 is TGTGCCAGCAGCTTAGCGGCGGGGTTGGGAGATACGCAGTATTTT. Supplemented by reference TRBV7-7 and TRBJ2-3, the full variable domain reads GAGVSQSPRYKVTKRGQDVTLRCDPISSHATLYWYQQALGQGPEFLTYFNYEAQPDKSGLPSDRFSAERPEGSISTLTIQRTEQRDSAMYRCASSLAAGLGDTQYFGPGTRLTVL.

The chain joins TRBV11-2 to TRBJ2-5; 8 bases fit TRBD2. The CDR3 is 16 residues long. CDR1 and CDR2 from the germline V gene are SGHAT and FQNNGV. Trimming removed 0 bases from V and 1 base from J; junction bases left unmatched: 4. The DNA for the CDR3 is TGTGCCAGCAGCTTAGATCTGGCGGGGGGCCAAGAGACCCAGTACTTC. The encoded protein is CASSLDLAGGQETQYF.

CDR3 DNA: TGTGCCAGCAGTCCGACAGGGGTTGACGAGCAGTACTTC. It translates to CASSPTGVDEQYF. This chain connects TRBV6-5 to TRBJ2-5; TRBD1 agrees at 8 bases. The J call is in doubt because the DNA end fits TRBJ2-7 better. There are 13 residues in the CDR3. Per germline, CDR1 MNHEY and CDR2 SVGAGI.

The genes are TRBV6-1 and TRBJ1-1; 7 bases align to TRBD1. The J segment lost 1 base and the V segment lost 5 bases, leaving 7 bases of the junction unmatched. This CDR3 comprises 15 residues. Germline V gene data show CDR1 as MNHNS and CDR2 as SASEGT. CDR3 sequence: CASSPYWTGNTEAFF. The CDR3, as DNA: TGTGCCAGCAGTCCCTACTGGACAGGGAACACTGAAGCTTTCTTT.

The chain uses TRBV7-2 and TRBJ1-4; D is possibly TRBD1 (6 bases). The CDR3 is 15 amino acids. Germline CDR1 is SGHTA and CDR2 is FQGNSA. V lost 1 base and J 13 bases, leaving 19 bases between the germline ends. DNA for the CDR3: TGTGCCAGCAGCTTAGATATAGGGGGGGGTGGACGACTGTTTTTT. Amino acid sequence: CASSLDIGGGGRLFF.

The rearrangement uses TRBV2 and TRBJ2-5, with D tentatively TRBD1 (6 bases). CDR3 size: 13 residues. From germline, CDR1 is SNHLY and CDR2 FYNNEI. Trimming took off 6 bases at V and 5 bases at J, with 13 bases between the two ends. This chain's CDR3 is CASRGAPEETQYF. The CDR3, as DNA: TGTGCCAGCAGGGGGGCCCCGGAGGAGACCCAGTACTTC.

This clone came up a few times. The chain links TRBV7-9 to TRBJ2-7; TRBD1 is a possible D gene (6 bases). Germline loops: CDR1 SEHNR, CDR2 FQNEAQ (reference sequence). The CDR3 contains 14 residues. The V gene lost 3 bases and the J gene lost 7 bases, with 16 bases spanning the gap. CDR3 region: CASSFPGTPYEQYF. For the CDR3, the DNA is TGTGCCAGCAGCTTCCCAGGGACACCGTATGAGCAGTACTTC.

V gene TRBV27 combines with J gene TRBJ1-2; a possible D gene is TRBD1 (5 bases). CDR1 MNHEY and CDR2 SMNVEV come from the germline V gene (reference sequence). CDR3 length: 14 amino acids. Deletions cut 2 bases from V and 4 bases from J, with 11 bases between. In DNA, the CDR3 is TGTGCCAGCAGTTTAGACAGTGGGCTCTATGGCTACACCTTC. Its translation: CASSLDSGLYGYTF.

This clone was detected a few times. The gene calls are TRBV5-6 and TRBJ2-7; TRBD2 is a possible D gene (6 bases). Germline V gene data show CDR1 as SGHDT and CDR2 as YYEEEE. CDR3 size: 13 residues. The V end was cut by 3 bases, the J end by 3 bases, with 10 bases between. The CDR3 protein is CASSSGLSYEQYF. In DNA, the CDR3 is TGTGCCAGCAGCTCGGGACTGAGCTACGAGCAGTACTTC.

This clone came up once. The CDR3 sequence is CASSQGQTNTGELFF. CDR3 bases: TGTGCCAGCAGCCAAGGGCAGACGAACACCGGGGAGCTGTTTTTT. The chain carries TRBV14 and TRBJ2-2; D is unclear. V dropped 1 base and J dropped 0 bases, with 6 bases sitting between them. This CDR3 contains 15 residues. Germline CDR1 SGHDN, CDR2 FVKESK.

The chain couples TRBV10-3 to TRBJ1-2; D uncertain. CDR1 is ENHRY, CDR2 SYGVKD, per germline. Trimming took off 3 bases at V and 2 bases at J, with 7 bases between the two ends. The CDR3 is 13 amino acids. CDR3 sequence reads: CAISDEQNYGYTF. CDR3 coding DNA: TGTGCCATCAGTGATGAACAGAACTATGGCTACACCTTC.

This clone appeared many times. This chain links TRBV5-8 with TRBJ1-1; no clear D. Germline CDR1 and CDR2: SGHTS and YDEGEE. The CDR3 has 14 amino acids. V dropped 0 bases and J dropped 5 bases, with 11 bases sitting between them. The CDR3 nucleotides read TGTGCCAGCAGCTTGGGTCCGGGGATTACTGAAGCTTTCTTT. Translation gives CASSLGPGITEAFF.

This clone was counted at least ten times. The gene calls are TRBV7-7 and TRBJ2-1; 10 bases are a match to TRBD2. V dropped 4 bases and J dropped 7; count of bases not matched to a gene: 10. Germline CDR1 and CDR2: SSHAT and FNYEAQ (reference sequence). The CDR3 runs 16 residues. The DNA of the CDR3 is TGTGCCAGCAGCTCAGACGCCGGGACTAGCGTAAATGAGCAGTTCTTC. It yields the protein CASSSDAGTSVNEQFF.

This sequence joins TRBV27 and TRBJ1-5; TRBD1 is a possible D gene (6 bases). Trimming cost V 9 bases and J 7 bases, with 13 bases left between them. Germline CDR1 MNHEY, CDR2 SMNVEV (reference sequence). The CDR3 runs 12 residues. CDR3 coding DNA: TGTGCCAGTTGGGGGCTTGGCCAGCCCCAGCATTTT. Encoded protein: CASWGLGQPQHF.

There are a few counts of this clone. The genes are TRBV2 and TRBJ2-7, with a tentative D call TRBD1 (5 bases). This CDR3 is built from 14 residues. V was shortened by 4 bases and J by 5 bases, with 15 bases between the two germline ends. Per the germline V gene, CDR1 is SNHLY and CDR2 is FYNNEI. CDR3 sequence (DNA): TGTGCCAGCAGTGTGAAAGGGGCGGATGACGAGCAGTACTTC. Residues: CASSVKGADDEQYF.

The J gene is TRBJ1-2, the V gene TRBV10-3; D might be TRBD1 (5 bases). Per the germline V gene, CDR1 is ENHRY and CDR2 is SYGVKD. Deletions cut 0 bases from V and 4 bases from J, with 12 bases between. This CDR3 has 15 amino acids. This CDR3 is CAISESSGFGYGYTF. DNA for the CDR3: TGTGCCATCAGTGAGTCATCAGGGTTTGGCTATGGCTACACCTTC.

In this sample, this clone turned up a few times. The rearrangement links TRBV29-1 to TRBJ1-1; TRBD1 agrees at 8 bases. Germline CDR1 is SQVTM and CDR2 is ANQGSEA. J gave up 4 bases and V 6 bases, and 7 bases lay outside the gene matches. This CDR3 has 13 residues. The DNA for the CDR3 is TGCAGCGTAAAAACAGGGGGGGGCACTGAAGCTTTCTTT. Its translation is CSVKTGGGTEAFF.

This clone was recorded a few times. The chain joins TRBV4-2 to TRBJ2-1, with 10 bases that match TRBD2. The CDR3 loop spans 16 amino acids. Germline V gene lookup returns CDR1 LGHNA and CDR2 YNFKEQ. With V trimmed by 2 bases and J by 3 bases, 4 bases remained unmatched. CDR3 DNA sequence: TGTGCCAGCAGCCAAATGGCTAGCGGGAGCTACAATGAGCAGTTCTTC. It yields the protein CASSQMASGSYNEQFF.